This T cell receptor (beta chain) was sequenced in a study of cytomegalovirus exposure and HLA in healthy donors (dated by TCRdb to between 2016 and 2019). Concerning the study at large: According to an earlier analysis of several hundred of the donors, 150 million to 200 million T cells yielded 117 million unique TCR beta sequences and about 300 Gb of sequence data. Donor age, sex, ethnicity and CMV serostatus were collected together with the repertoire data. A later analysis re-examined previously published TCR beta repertoires from 500 to 700 donors and added high-resolution HLA genotyping to investigate patterns of TCR occurrence. Among the roughly 410 genotyped donors, under 90% belonged to the genetic ancestry cluster associated with self-reported Caucasian donors. The study profiled the T cell repertoires of hundreds of subjects by immunosequencing and related them to cytomegalovirus serostatus. In a later genetic analysis, genome-wide SNP genotypes for about three fifths of the roughly 670 donors were used, and that subset was treated as a discovery cohort. The study aimed to test whether signatures of past pathogen exposure could be identified by cataloging public T cell receptors. To predict cytomegalovirus infection status, the study brought together high-throughput TCR immunosequencing, statistical association of individual TCRs with disease status, and machine learning. Rather than drawing on any new phenotypic data, the later analysis identified candidate immune exposures from TCR beta sequences and the way those sequences occurred across donors. To decide whether each TCR beta V gene segment behaved as functional or pseudogenic, an earlier analysis of 587 of the donors relied on high-throughput TCR beta sequencing. Along with the roughly 670-subject first cohort, a separate validation cohort of over a hundred different subjects was used. HLA typing included class I and class II loci at four-digit resolution. On average, 235,054 unique TCR beta nucleotide sequences were sequenced per donor among 398 genotyped donors of the cohort, with 15% to 20% of those sequences being non-productive. An early release that covered some 640 HLA-typed donors contained approximately 300 gigabases of sequencing data and tens of millions of unique TCR sequences. Every discovery cohort repertoire had been produced on one sequencing platform. The number of typed donors differed by locus: about 620-630 for A, B, C, DRB1 and DQB1; some 500 for DQA1; over 600 for DPA1; and around 470 for DPB1. A handful of DR-DQ haplotypes were handled as single units for association and clustering because linkage in the cohort was strong. The full study reports these points: A further reported finding was that TCR beta sequences accurately predicted the HLA-A and HLA-B alleles for most subjects in the first cohort. Correlated functional status among segregating V segments might be attributable to linkage disequilibrium, but an unknown experimental factor could not be ruled out. In a later analysis, HLA-associated TCR beta chains were found to be more clonally expanded and to have lower generation probabilities than equally common non-associated chains. In an earlier analysis of 587 of the donors, most TCR beta V segments were observed in productive rearrangements about 90% or about 30% of the time, broadly matching IMGT annotations. In both the original and validation cohorts, the classifier was reported to diagnose cytomegalovirus status with high specificity and sensitivity. V-gene and J-gene trimming of TCR beta chains was associated with a missense DCLRE1C variant in a later genetic analysis, and the association was replicated in an independent cohort. When HLA alleles, especially DR and DQ, strongly co-occurred, TCR associations were difficult to assign to individual alleles. The authors suggested that the approach could potentially be generalized to other disease states and immunological phenotypes. The 87-base-pair reads could not distinguish some IMGT-functional V segments, including TRBV6-2 and TRBV6-3, so those segments were excluded. The cohort was sequenced for TCR beta chains only, and without alpha or paired-chain data the features that could be detected were limited. Across donors, most TCR sequences were observed very rarely, whereas some public TCRs were present in many individuals. A cluster of highly shared sequence variants was judged likely to represent a technical artifact of the sequencing pipeline. In a later analysis, several top co-occurrence clusters were reported to appear linked to parvovirus B19, influenza, CMV and Epstein-Barr virus. HLA typing was unavailable for some donors at each locus, so association tests used only the typed subset. In a later analysis, the rate of TCR association differed among HLA loci, with DRB1 alleles having the most associated TCRs and HLA-C alleles having the fewest. Because counts were too low, 15 or so rarely observed V segments, including chromosome 9 orphons, were excluded from the earlier analysis of about 500 of the donors. The study gave a list of some 150 TCR beta chains associated with cytomegalovirus. A later analysis associated some 17,000 TCR beta sequences with specific HLA alleles at a false discovery rate of 0.05. Roughly uniform sequencing depth across donors was assumed in presence/absence analyses, although this assumption may not hold. CMV serostatus was the only immune exposure information available for the cohort. In vitro tests confirmed that three of the cytomegalovirus-associated TCR beta chains recognize cytomegalovirus antigens. In a later analysis, most CMV-associated TCR beta chains were found to appear HLA-restricted, with HLA associations seemingly driven largely by CMV exposure. A later genetic analysis reported fewer N-insertions in productive TCRs among donors in an Asian-associated ancestry cluster than the roughly 700-donor mean.

Turning to this clone: Its binding antigen is unknown. Base qualities were left out, and no much larger clone turns up one base away.

The library was built by means of the immunoSEQ multiplex PCR assay. For the multiplex PCR, a mixture combining 60 forward primers for TCR Vbeta segments and 13 reverse primers for TCR Jbeta segments was used. Amplification of the CDR3 region of rearranged TCR beta genes was performed with a multiplex PCR assay on genomic DNA. The Illumina HiSeq System was used to sequence the amplified TCR beta libraries as 87-base-pair reads. In the source study's methods: A later analysis tallied roughly 78 million unique TCR beta chains across the 610 or so repertoires, and about 10 million of those chains were shared by two or more donors. Raw reads were error-corrected and collapsed into unique sequences with a nearest-neighbor algorithm that merged closely related sequences to remove PCR and sequencing errors. V, D and J gene segments were assigned by aligning CDR3 sequences to IMGT reference sequences. For a sequence to be retained, a match of at least six nucleotides to both a V gene segment and a J gene segment was required. A rearrangement counted as productive if the CDR3 had no stop codons and remained in frame with V and J, and every other rearrangement counted as non-productive. CDR3 was defined according to IMGT convention as the region running from the second conserved V-encoded cysteine to the conserved J-encoded phenylalanine. In an earlier analysis of more than 550 of the donors, sequences lacking an unambiguous match to a single V gene segment were excluded. An earlier analysis of just under 600 of the donors called V segments functional above 56.7% productive rearrangements and segregating when the between-donor standard deviation exceeded 5%. A statistical classification framework was developed to diagnose cytomegalovirus status using the catalog of TCR beta chain sequences. A later analysis assigned V and J genes by comparing TCR nucleotide sequences with IMGT/GENE-DB human TR gene sequences. A later analysis assigned CDR3 sequences and most-parsimonious VDJ recombination scenarios with the TCRdist pipeline. In a later analysis, each TCR beta chain was defined by its CDR3 amino acid sequence together with its V-gene family, and reads lacking a unique V-gene family were excluded. To address suspected cross-contamination and a sequencing artifact, a later analysis removed a few hundred highly shared, low-generation-probability nucleotide sequences. In a later analysis, a clonal expansion index for each public chain was calculated from normalized within-repertoire ranks of inferred template counts. In a later analysis, generation probabilities were computed with a VDJ recombination model fitted to out-of-frame rearrangements, and the resulting probabilities were checked against IGoR. A later analysis scored TCR-TCR, TCR-HLA and TCR-CMV co-occurrence with hypergeometric tests, applying a repertoire-size bias correction to TCR pairs. To estimate false discovery rates, a later analysis permuted the HLA or CMV assignments 20 times. In a later analysis, co-occurring TCRs were grouped with DBSCAN, and TCRdist sequence similarity was added when clustering was performed within HLA-allele-positive subsets. For co-occurrence clustering, repertoires with fewer than 30,000 or more than 120,000 public chains were excluded, along with about five repertoires with anomalous nucleotide sharing. TCRdb retrieved this table from immuneACCESS and kept in-frame rearrangements only. Not all clones are present; in checked studies, unresolved V genes account for under half, and no reason is known for the remainder. V and J calls and clone size are as listed in that table; D and trimming were resolved from the DNA. This sample lists roughly 150,000 clones; about 75% were detected once. The biggest ten clones account for under 5.5% of the sample.

The cohort consisted of some 670 healthy bone marrow donors. At the time of sampling, every cohort member was nominally healthy, though immune exposures that went unrecorded were likely present. The donor was CMV seropositive and was included in the group of almost 300 seropositive cohort members. Every donor gave a peripheral blood sample, and the peripheral blood mononuclear cells from that sample were used for TCR beta sequencing. The Qiagen DNeasy Blood Extraction Kit was used to extract genomic DNA from the blood cell samples. V is pruned by 4 bases and J by 5 bases, leaving 5 bases of the junction without a gene match. CDR1 and CDR2 (LNHDA, SQIVND) derive from the germline V gene (reference sequence). The CDR3 spans 15 residues, from the cysteine through the phenylalanine. The retained sequence is limited to the CDR3, 45 bases, with the frame set at the first base.

Sequencing used PBMCs. The chain joins TRBV19 to TRBJ2-3; 11 bases in the middle match TRBD1. This sequence originates from a man younger than 35 in good health and CMV-seropositive. The base sequence is TGTGCCAGTAGTACTGGACAGGGGGCGAAAGATACGCAGTATTTT. This gives the protein CASSTGQGAKDTQYF.